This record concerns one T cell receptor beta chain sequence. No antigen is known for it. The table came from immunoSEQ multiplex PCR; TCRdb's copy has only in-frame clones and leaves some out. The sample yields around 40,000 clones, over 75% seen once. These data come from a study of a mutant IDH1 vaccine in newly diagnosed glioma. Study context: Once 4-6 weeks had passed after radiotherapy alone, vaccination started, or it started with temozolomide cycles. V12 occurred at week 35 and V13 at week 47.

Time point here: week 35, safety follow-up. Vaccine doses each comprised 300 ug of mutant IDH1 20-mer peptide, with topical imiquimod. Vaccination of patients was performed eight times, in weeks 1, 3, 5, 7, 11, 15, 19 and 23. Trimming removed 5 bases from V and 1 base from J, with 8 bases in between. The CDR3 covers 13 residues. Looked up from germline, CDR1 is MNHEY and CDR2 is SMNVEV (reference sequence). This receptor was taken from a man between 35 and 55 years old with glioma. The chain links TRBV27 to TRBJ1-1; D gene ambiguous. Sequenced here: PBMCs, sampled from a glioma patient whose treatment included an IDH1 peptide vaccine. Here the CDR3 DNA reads TGTGCCAGCAGTCCCTCCAAGAACACTGAAGCTTTCTTT. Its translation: CASSPSKNTEAFF.